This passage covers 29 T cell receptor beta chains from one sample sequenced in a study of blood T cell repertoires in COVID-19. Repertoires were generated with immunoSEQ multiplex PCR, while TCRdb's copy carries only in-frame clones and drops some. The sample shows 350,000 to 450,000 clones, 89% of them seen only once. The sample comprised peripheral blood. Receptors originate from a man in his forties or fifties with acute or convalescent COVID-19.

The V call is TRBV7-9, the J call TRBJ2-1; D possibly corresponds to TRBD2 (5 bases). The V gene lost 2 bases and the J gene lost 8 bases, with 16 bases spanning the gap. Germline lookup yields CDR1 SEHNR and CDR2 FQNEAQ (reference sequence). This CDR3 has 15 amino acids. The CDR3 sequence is CASSLSSLLSDEQFF. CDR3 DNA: TGTGCCAGCAGCTTATCTAGCCTTCTTAGCGATGAGCAGTTCTTC.

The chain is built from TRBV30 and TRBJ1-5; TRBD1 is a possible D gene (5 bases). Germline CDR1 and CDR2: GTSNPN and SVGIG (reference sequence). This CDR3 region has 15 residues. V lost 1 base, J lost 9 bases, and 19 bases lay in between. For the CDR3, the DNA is TGTGCCTGGAGTGACCCAATTCAGGGTAGGACGCCCCAGCATTTT. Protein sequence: CAWSDPIQGRTPQHF.

The CDR3 protein is CASSEGVVGTQYF. Written as DNA, the CDR3 is TGTGCCAGCAGCGAGGGAGTGGTCGGGACCCAGTACTTC. The V and J genes are TRBV9 and TRBJ2-5, with a tentative D call TRBD2 (5 bases). This CDR3 region has 13 residues. Germline V gene sequence: CDR1 SGDLS, CDR2 YYNGEE. Trimming shortened V by 3 bases and J by 7 bases, and 13 bases separated the two germline ends.

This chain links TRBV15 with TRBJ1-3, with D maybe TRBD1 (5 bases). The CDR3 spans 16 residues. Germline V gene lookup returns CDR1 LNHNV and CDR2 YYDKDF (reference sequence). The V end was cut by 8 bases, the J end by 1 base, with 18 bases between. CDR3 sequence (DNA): TGTGCCACCCAGGACGGGGGATGGATTTCTGGAAACACCATATATTTT. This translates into CATQDGGWISGNTIYF.

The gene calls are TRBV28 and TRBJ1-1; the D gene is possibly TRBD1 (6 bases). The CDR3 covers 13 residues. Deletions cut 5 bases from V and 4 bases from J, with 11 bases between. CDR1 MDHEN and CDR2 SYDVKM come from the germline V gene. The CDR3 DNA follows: TGTGCCAGCAGTATACAGGGAAGCACTGAAGCTTTCTTT. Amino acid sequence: CASSIQGSTEAFF.

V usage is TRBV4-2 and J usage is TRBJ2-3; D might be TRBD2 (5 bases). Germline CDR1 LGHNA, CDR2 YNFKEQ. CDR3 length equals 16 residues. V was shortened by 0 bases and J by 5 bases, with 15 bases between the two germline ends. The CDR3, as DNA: TGTGCCAGCAGCCAAGAGGCGAGGGCCTTAGGAGATACGCAGTATTTT. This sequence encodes CASSQEARALGDTQYF.

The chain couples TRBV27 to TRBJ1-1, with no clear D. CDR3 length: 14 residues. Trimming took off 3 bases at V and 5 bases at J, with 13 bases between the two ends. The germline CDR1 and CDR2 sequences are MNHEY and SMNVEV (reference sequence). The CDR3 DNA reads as TGTGCCAGCAGTTTGAGAGAGGGAAGGACTGAAGCTTTCTTT. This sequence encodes CASSLREGRTEAFF.

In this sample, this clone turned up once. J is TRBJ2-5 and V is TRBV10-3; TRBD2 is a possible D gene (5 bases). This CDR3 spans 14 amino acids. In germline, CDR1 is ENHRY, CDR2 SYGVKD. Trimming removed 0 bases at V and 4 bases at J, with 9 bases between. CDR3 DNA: TGTGCCATCAGTGAGTCGGTAAGCGGAGAGACCCAGTACTTC. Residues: CAISESVSGETQYF.

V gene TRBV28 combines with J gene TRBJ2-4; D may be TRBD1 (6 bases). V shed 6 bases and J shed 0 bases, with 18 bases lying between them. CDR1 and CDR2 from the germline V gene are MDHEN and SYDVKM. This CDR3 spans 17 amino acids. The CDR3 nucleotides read TGTGCCAGCAGCAGACCAACAGGGATACTAGCCAAAAACATTCAGTACTTC. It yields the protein CASSRPTGILAKNIQYF.

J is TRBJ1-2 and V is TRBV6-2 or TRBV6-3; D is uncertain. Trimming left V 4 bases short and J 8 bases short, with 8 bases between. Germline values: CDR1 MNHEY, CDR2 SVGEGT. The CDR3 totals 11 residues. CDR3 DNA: TGTGCCAGCAGTTTCCCCTCCGGCTACACCTTC. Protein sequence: CASSFPSGYTF.

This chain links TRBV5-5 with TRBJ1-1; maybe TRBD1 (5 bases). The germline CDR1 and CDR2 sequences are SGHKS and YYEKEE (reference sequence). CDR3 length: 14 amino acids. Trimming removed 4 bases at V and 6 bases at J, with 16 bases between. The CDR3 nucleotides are TGTGCCAGCAGCCTGGGACCCCCCAGGGCTGAAGCTTTCTTT. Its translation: CASSLGPPRAEAFF.

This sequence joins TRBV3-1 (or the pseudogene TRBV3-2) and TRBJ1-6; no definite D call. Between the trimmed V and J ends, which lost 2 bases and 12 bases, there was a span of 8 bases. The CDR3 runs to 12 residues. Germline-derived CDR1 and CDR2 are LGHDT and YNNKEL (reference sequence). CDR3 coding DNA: TGTGCCAGCAGCCAACGTTTTCTACCCCTCCACTTT. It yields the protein CASSQRFLPLHF.

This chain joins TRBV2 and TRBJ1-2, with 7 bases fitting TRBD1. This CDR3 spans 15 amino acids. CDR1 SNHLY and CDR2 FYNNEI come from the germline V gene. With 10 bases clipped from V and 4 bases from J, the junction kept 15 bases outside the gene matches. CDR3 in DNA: TGTGCCACGACCTTTAGTTGGACAGGTATCTATGGCTACACCTTC. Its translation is CATTFSWTGIYGYTF.

CDR3 DNA sequence: TGTGCCAGCAGTGAACTATTTGTCGCGGGAGTGGATGAGCAGTTCTTC. Its protein is CASSELFVAGVDEQFF. The chain couples TRBV6-1 to TRBJ2-1; 7 bases agree with TRBD2. CDR1 and CDR2 (germline): MNHNS, SASEGT. The CDR3 is 16 residues long. V was pared by 2 bases and J by 8 bases, with 12 bases of the junction left unmatched.

The CDR3 bases are TGTGCCAGCAGCGCCGTTCAGGGCGGTGATTCACCCCTCCACTTT. As protein: CASSAVQGGDSPLHF. The chain joins TRBV9 to TRBJ1-6; D is possibly TRBD1 (5 bases). Trimming stripped 3 bases from V and 8 bases from J, with 15 bases between. The CDR3 covers 15 residues. Germline CDR1 is SGDLS and CDR2 is YYNGEE.

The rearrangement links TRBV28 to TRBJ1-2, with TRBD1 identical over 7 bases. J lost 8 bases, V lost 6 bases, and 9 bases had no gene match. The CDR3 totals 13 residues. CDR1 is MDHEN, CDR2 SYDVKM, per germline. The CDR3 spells CASRIQGPEGYTF. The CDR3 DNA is TGTGCCAGCAGGATACAGGGGCCTGAAGGCTACACCTTC.

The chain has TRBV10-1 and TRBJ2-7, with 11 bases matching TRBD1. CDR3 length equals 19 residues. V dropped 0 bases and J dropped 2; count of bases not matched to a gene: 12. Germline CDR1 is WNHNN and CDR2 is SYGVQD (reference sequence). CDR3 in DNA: TGCGCCAGCAGTGAGTCGCAAATGGCCGGGACAGGGGGGACCTACGAGCAGTACTTC. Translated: CASSESQMAGTGGTYEQYF.

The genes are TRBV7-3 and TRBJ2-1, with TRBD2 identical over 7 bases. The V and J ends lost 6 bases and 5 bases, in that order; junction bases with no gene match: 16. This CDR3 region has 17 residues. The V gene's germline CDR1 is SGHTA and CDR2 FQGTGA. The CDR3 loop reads CASSTPAAGEDHNEQFF. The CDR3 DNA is TGTGCCAGCAGTACCCCCGCCGCGGGAGAGGACCACAATGAGCAGTTCTTC.

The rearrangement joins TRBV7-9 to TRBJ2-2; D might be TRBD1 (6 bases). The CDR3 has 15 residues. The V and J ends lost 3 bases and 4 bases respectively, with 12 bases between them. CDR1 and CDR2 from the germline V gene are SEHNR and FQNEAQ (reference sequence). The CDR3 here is CASSFLSGVTGELFF. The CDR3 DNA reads TGTGCCAGCAGCTTCTTGTCAGGGGTCACCGGGGAGCTGTTTTTT.

The CDR3 loop reads CASSLLAGGPQTGELFF. The CDR3 nucleotides read TGTGCCAGCAGTCTATTAGCGGGGGGGCCACAAACCGGGGAGCTGTTTTTT. The chain employs TRBV6-6 and TRBJ2-2; TRBD2 matches at 11 bases. Germline V gene data show CDR1 as MNHNY and CDR2 as SVGAGI (reference sequence). The CDR3 is 17 amino acids. The ends lost 5 bases at V and 5 bases at J; junction bases unmatched: 10.

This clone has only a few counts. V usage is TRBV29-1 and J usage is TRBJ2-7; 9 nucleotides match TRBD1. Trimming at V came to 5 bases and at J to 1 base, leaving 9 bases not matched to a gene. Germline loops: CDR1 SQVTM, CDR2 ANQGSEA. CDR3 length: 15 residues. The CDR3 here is CSVLGGTGSSYEQYF. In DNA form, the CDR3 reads TGCAGCGTTCTGGGGGGGACAGGGTCATCCTACGAGCAGTACTTC.

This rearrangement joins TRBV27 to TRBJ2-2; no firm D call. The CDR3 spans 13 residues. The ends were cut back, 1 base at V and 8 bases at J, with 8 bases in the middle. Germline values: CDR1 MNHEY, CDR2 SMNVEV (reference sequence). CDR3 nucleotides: TGTGCCAGCAGTTTATTTTCGGGTGGGGAGCTGTTTTTT. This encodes CASSLFSGGELFF.

The CDR3 sequence: CASRGQGSRQPQHF. CDR3 bases: TGTGCCAGCAGGGGACAGGGGTCAAGGCAGCCCCAGCATTTT. The rearrangement links TRBV28 to TRBJ1-5; 10 bases are shared with TRBD1. Germline lookup yields CDR1 MDHEN and CDR2 SYDVKM. The CDR3 length is 14 residues. The V segment lost 6 bases and the J segment 7 bases; nucleotides outside the gene matches: 6.

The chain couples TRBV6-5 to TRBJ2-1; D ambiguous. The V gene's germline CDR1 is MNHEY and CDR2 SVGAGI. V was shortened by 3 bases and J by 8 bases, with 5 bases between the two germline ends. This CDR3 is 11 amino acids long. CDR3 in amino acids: CASSYYHEQFF. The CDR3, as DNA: TGTGCCAGCAGTTATTATCATGAGCAGTTCTTC.

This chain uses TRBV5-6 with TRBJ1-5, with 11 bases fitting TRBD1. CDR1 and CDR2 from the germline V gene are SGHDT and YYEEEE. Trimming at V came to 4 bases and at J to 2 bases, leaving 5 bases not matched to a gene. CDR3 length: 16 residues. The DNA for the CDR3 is TGTGCCAGCAGCATGGACAGGGGGCTGGGCAATCAGCCCCAGCATTTT. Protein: CASSMDRGLGNQPQHF.

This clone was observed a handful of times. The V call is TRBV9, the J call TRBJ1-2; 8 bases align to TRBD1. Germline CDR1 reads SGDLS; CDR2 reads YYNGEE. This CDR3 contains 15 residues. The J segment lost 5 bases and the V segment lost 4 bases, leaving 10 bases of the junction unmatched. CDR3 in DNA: TGTGCCAGCAGCCCGGGCAGGGGGCGCGGGTATGGCTACACCTTC. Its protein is CASSPGRGRGYGYTF.

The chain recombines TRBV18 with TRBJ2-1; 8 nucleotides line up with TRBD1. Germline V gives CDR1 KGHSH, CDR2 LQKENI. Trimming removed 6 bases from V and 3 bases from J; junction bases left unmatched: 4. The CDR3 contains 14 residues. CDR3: CASSRDRLYNEQFF. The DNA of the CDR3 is TGTGCCAGCTCGCGGGACAGGCTCTACAATGAGCAGTTCTTC.

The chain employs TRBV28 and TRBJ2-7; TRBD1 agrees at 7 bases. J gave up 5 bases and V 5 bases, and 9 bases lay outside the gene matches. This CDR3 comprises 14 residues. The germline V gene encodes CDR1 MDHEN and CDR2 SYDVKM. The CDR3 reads CASSTAQGPDEQYF. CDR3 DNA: TGTGCCAGCAGTACAGCACAGGGGCCTGACGAGCAGTACTTC.

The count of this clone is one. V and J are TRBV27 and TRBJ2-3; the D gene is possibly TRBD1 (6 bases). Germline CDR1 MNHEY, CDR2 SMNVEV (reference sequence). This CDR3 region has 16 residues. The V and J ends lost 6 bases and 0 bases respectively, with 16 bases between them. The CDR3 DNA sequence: TGTGCCAGCAGACCCAACTCCGGGACAAGCACAGATACGCAGTATTTT. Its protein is CASRPNSGTSTDTQYF.